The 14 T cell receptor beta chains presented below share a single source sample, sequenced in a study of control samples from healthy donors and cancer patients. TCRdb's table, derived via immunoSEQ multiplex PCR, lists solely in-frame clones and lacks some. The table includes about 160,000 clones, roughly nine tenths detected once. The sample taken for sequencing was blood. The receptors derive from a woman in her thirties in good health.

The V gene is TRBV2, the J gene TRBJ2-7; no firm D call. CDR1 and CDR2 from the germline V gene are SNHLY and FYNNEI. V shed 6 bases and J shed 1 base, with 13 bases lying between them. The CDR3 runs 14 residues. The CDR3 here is CASSVSGDSYEQYF. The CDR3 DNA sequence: TGTGCCAGCAGCGTTAGTGGGGATTCCTACGAGCAGTACTTC.

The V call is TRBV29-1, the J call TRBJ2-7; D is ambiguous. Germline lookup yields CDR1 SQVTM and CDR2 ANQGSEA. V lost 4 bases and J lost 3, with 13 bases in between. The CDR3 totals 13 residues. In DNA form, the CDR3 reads TGCAGCGTTGGCCAGGCGAACCTCTACGAGCAGTACTTC. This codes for CSVGQANLYEQYF.

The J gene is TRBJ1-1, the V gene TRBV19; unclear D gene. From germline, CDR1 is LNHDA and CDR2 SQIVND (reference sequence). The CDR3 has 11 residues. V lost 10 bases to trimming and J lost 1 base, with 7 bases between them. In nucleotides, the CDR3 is TGTGCCACCAGAGAGAACACTGAAGCTTTCTTT. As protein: CATRENTEAFF.

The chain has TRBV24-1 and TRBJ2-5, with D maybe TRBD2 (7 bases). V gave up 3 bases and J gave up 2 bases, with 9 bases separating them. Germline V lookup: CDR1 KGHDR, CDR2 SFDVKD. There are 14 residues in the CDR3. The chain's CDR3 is CATSDRGGQETQYF. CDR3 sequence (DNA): TGTGCCACCAGTGATAGGGGGGGTCAAGAGACCCAGTACTTC.

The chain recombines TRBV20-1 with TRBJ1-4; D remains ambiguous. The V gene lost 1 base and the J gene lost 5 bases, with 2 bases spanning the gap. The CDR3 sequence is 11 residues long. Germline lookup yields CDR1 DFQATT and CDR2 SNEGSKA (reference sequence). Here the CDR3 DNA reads TGCAGTGCTAGAGTGAATGAAAAACTGTTTTTT. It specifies CSARVNEKLFF.

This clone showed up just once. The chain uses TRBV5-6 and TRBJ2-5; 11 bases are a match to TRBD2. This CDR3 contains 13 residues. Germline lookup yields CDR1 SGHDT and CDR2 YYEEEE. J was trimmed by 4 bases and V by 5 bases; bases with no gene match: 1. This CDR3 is CASSLAGGETQYF. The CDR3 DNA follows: TGTGCCAGCAGTCTAGCGGGAGGAGAGACCCAGTACTTC.

CDR3 loop: CASSFLSGGADTQYF. CDR3 DNA sequence: TGTGCCAGCAGTTTCCTTAGCGGGGGCGCGGATACGCAGTATTTT. The J gene is TRBJ2-3, the V gene TRBV6-6; 9 bases align to TRBD2. The germline CDR1 and CDR2 sequences are MNHNY and SVGAGI (reference sequence). The CDR3 contains 15 residues. V was pared by 4 bases and J by 6 bases, with 8 bases of the junction left unmatched.

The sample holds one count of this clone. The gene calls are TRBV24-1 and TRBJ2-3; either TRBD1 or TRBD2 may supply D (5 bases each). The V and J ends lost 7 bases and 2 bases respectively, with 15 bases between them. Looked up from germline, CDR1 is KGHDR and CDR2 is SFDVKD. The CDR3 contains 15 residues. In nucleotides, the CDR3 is TGTGCCACCAGCCCCGGGACCACCCACACAGATACGCAGTATTTT. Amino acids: CATSPGTTHTDTQYF.

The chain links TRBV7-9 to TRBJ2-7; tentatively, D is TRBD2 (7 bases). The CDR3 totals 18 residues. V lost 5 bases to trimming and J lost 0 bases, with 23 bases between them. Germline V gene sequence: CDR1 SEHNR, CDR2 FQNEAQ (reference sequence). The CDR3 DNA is TGTGCCAGCAGCAATTCACTGCCGGGGGGCAGGAGCTCCTACGAGCAGTACTTC. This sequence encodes CASSNSLPGGRSSYEQYF.

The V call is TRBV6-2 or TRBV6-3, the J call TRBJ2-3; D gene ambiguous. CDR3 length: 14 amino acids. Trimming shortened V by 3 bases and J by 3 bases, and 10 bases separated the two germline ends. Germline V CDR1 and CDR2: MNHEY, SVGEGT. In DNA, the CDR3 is TGTGCCAGCAGTTATATTGAGGCGACAGATACGCAGTATTTT. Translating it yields CASSYIEATDTQYF.

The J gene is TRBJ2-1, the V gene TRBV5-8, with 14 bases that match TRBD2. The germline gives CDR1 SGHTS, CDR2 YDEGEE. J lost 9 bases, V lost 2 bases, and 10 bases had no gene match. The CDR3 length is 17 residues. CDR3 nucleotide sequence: TGTGCCAGCAGCTTTTTACGACTAGCGGGAGGGTTGGCTGAGCAGTTCTTC. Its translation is CASSFLRLAGGLAEQFF. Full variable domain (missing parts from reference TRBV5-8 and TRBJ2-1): EAGVTQSPTHLIKTRGQQATLRCSPISGHTSVYWYQQALGLGLQFLLWYDEGEERNRGNFPPRFSGRQFPNYSSELNVNALELEDSALYLCASSFLRLAGGLAEQFFGPGTRLTVL.

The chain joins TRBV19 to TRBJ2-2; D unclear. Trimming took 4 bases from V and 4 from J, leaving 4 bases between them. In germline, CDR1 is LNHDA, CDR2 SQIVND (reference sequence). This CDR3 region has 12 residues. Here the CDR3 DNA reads TGTGCCAGTAGTACAGCCACCGGGGAGCTGTTTTTT. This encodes CASSTATGELFF.

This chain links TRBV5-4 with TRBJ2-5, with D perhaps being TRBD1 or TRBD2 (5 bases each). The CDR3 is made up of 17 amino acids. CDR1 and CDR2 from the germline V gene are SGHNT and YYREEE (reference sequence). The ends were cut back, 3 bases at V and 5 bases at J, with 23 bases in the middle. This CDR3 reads CASSSTDPGPNVETQYF. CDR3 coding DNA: TGTGCCAGCAGCTCAACCGACCCGGGACCCAACGTGGAGACCCAGTACTTC.

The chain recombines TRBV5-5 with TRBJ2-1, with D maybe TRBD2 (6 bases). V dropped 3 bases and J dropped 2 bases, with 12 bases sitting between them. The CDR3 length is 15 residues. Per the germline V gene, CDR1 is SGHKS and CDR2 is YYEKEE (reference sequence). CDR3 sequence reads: CASSSDSGTYNEQFF. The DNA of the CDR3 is TGTGCCAGCAGCTCCGATAGCGGAACCTACAATGAGCAGTTCTTC. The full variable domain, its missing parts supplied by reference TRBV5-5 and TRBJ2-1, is DAGVTQSPTHLIKTRGQQVTLRCSPISGHKSVSWYQQVLGQGPQFIFQYYEKEERGRGNFPDRFSARQFPNYSSELNVNALLLGDSALYLCASSSDSGTYNEQFFGPGTRLTVL.